Following are 17 T cell receptor beta chains from one sample sequenced in a study of shared clonotypes between healthy human individuals. This table comes from immunoSEQ multiplex PCR, and its TCRdb copy is limited to in-frame clones, with some not included. Of some 690,000 clones listed, about 90% are singletons. The material sequenced was memory CD8+ T cells from PBMCs. Noted subset: CD45RO+ cells pooled with CCR7-negative TemRA cells. These receptors were obtained from a man in his late teens or twenties in good health. Some clones in this sample may be carry-over from other donors' samples.

The rearrangement links TRBV5-1 to TRBJ1-5, with D unclear. The V gene's germline CDR1 is SGHRS and CDR2 YFSETQ. The V gene lost 4 bases and the J gene lost 3 bases, with 14 bases spanning the gap. The CDR3 extends over 15 amino acids. The DNA of the CDR3 is TGCGCCAGCAGCCCCTCTTCCGGGTACAATCAGCCCCAGCATTTT. It specifies CASSPSSGYNQPQHF.

J is TRBJ1-1 and V is TRBV27; D unclear. Trimming removed 7 bases at V and 1 base at J, with 19 bases between. This CDR3 is 16 amino acids long. Germline CDR1 is MNHEY and CDR2 is SMNVEV (reference sequence). The CDR3 sequence is CASTMSYGVGNTEAFF. Written as DNA, the CDR3 is TGTGCCAGCACCATGTCCTACGGGGTTGGGAACACTGAAGCTTTCTTT.

Ten or more counts support this clone. V is TRBV7-6 and J is TRBJ2-2; 10 positions match TRBD2. Germline CDR1 is SGHVS and CDR2 is FNYEAQ. CDR3 length equals 16 residues. Losses at the gene ends were 4 bases for V and 1 base for J; bases not matched to a gene: 3. The CDR3 spells CASSWVAGGNTGELFF. The CDR3 DNA is TGTGCCAGCAGCTGGGTAGCGGGAGGGAACACCGGGGAGCTGTTTTTT. The entire variable domain, with the rest obtained from reference TRBV7-6 and TRBJ2-2, is as follows: GAGVSQSPRYKVTKRGQDVALRCDPISGHVSLYWYRQALGQGPEFLTYFNYEAQQDKSGLPNDRFSAERPEGSISTLTIQRTEQRDSAMYRCASSWVAGGNTGELFFGEGSRLTVL.

This rearrangement joins TRBV7-9 to TRBJ1-5; D gene ambiguous. CDR3 size: 14 residues. Germline V gives CDR1 SEHNR, CDR2 FQNEAQ (reference sequence). Trimming took off 1 base at V and 6 bases at J, with 10 bases between the two ends. The chain's CDR3 is CASSLGASSQPQHF. The CDR3 DNA is TGTGCCAGCAGCTTAGGGGCCTCGAGTCAGCCCCAGCATTTT. Full variable domain (missing parts from reference TRBV7-9 and TRBJ1-5): DTGVSQNPRHKITKRGQNVTFRCDPISEHNRLYWYRQTLGQGPEFLTYFQNEAQLEKSRLLSDRFSAERPKGSFSTLEIQRTEQGDSAMYLCASSLGASSQPQHFGDGTRLSIL.

This clone showed up just a few times. This chain connects TRBV27 to TRBJ1-5; TRBD1 matches at 7 bases. Germline V lookup: CDR1 MNHEY, CDR2 SMNVEV (reference sequence). The CDR3 spans 15 residues. With V trimmed by 3 bases and J by 2 bases, 4 bases remained unmatched. The CDR3 DNA sequence: TGTGCCAGCAGTTTCAGGGGGAGCCGCAATCAGCCCCAGCATTTT. Amino acid sequence: CASSFRGSRNQPQHF.

V and J are TRBV5-8 and TRBJ2-7, with 9 bases identical to TRBD1. The CDR3 consists of 14 residues. CDR1 is SGHTS, CDR2 YDEGEE, per germline. Trimming at V came to 4 bases and at J to 4 bases, leaving 6 bases not matched to a gene. CDR3 in amino acids: CASSITGTGYEQYF. In DNA form, the CDR3 reads TGTGCCAGCAGCATAACCGGGACAGGGTACGAGCAGTACTTC.

This chain links TRBV9 with TRBJ1-4; a possible D gene is TRBD1 (5 bases). This CDR3 is 14 amino acids long. CDR1 SGDLS and CDR2 YYNGEE come from the germline V gene. The V and J ends lost 4 bases and 3 bases respectively, with 10 bases between them. The DNA for the CDR3 is TGTGCCAGCAGCCTCGCGGGGGCTAATGAAAAACTGTTTTTT. Protein product: CASSLAGANEKLFF.

This clone was seen only once. V gene TRBV19 combines with J gene TRBJ1-2; D perhaps matches TRBD1 (5 bases). In germline, CDR1 is LNHDA, CDR2 SQIVND (reference sequence). Trimming removed 7 bases at V and 2 bases at J, with 14 bases between. The CDR3 extends over 14 amino acids. CDR3 bases: TGTGCCAGTACGGGGTGGGGGATCAACTATGGCTACACCTTC. This codes for CASTGWGINYGYTF.

The CDR3: CASSWDRTPYEQYF. CDR3 sequence (DNA): TGTGCCAGCAGCTGGGACAGGACCCCCTACGAGCAGTACTTC. The chain is built from TRBV5-6 and TRBJ2-7; 8 bases line up with TRBD1. Germline V gives CDR1 SGHDT, CDR2 YYEEEE. The junction had 4 bases not matched to a gene; V was cut back by 3 bases and J by 2 bases. The CDR3 covers 14 residues. The whole variable domain, remainder taken from reference TRBV5-6 and TRBJ2-7, is DAGVTQSPTHLIKTRGQQVTLRCSPKSGHDTVSWYQQALGQGPQFIFQYYEEEERQRGNFPDRFSGHQFPNYSSELNVNALLLGDSALYLCASSWDRTPYEQYFGPGTRLTVT.

The J gene is TRBJ2-1, the V gene TRBV7-9, with no clear D. The CDR3 extends over 11 amino acids. The germline gives CDR1 SEHNR, CDR2 FQNEAQ (reference sequence). Trimming took 5 bases from V and 6 from J, leaving 5 bases between them. DNA for the CDR3: TGTGCCAGCAGCGTGTTCAATGAGCAGTTCTTC. The encoded protein is CASSVFNEQFF.

Only one count was recorded for this clone. The chain has TRBV6-5 and TRBJ2-7; no reliable D call. Germline CDR1 reads MNHEY; CDR2 reads SVGAGI. This CDR3 is built from 13 residues. V was clipped by 2 bases and J by 3 bases, with 8 bases between them. CDR3 protein: CASSYHTGYEQYF. In nucleotides, the CDR3 is TGTGCCAGCAGTTACCATACGGGCTACGAGCAGTACTTC.

The chain employs TRBV29-1 and TRBJ2-3; 10 bases agree with TRBD2. The CDR3 runs 14 residues. Per the germline V gene, CDR1 is SQVTM and CDR2 is ANQGSEA. Losses at the gene ends were 4 bases for V and 5 bases for J; bases not matched to a gene: 6. The CDR3 DNA reads as TGCAGCGTTGTGGGCCTAGCGGGAGAAGATACGCAGTATTTT. Its protein is CSVVGLAGEDTQYF.

This chain uses TRBV19 with TRBJ2-4, with TRBD1 identical over 9 bases. Trimming at V came to 6 bases and at J to 0 bases, leaving 3 bases not matched to a gene. Germline V CDR1 and CDR2: LNHDA, SQIVND (reference sequence). The CDR3 extends over 15 amino acids. DNA of the CDR3: TGTGCCAGTAGCGGACAGGGGTTAGCCAAAAACATTCAGTACTTC. Encoded protein: CASSGQGLAKNIQYF.

The CDR3 DNA sequence: TGTGCCAGCAGGCCGGGGGGTTGGTATGGCTACACCTTC. Its protein is CASRPGGWYGYTF. The V and J genes are TRBV14 and TRBJ1-2; D is perhaps TRBD1 (5 bases). CDR3 size: 13 residues. The germline V and J ends were trimmed by 6 bases and 5 bases, with 13 bases remaining between them. CDR1 is SGHDN, CDR2 FVKESK, per germline.

CDR3 coding DNA: TGTGCCAGCAGCTTAAGACAGACCTCCTACGAGCAGTACTTC. This codes for CASSLRQTSYEQYF. The chain couples TRBV7-8 to TRBJ2-7; a weak D match, TRBD1 (5 bases). The V end was cut by 2 bases, the J end by 0 bases, with 8 bases between. The CDR3 runs 14 residues. Germline CDR1 is SGHVS and CDR2 is FQNEAQ.

The CDR3 region is CASGQGAEDYEQYF. The CDR3 DNA follows: TGTGCCAGCGGACAGGGGGCTGAAGACTACGAGCAGTACTTC. V gene TRBV28 combines with J gene TRBJ2-7; 11 positions agree with TRBD1. The V gene's germline CDR1 is MDHEN and CDR2 SYDVKM. With 8 bases clipped from V and 3 bases from J, the junction kept 6 bases outside the gene matches. This CDR3 has 14 residues.

This chain uses TRBV6-1 with TRBJ2-1; D remains ambiguous. Trimming removed 6 bases at V and 0 bases at J, with 12 bases between. Germline V gene lookup returns CDR1 MNHNS and CDR2 SASEGT. The CDR3 length is 15 residues. As DNA, the CDR3 is TGTGCCAGCAGCCCCCCTAGGAGCTCCTACAATGAGCAGTTCTTC. It codes for CASSPPRSSYNEQFF.